One sample yielded the 19 T cell receptor beta chains listed below, sequenced in a study of T cells in Graves' hyperthyroidism and ophthalmopathy. It was RNA transcripts that yielded the amplified TCR beta CDR3 regions. During a first-round RT-PCR of the TCR CDR3, the HTBI primer set was used. TCRdb re-derived calls from the multiplex PCR reads in MiXCR, one entry per CDR3 protein. Of nearly 750,000 distinct CDR3 sequences listed, over 35% are singletons. The sample consisted of blood. The receptors originated from a woman in her forties with Graves' hyperthyroidism.

This clonotype appeared many times. The rearrangement links TRBV29-1 to TRBJ1-2; 8 nucleotides agree with TRBD1. Germline V CDR1 and CDR2: SQVTM, ANQGSEA. The V and J ends lost 1 base and 6 bases, in that order; junction bases with no gene match: 7. The CDR3 sequence is 14 residues long. The CDR3 protein is CSVEGDRFPDGYTF. CDR3 DNA sequence: TGCAGCGTTGAAGGGGACAGGTTTCCCGATGGCTACACCTTC.

To note about this clonotype: Relative to the germline gene, one junction end is altered; a read error may explain this. The V and J genes are TRBV2 and TRBJ2-7; TRBD1 matches 10 bases. Germline loops: CDR1 SNHLY, CDR2 FYNNEI. CDR3 length equals 15 residues. Here the CDR3 reads CASSHDGTGAYEQYF. The DNA for the CDR3 is TGCGCCAGCAGCCACGACGGGACAGGGGCCTACGAGCAGTACTTC.

V gene TRBV10-3 combines with J gene TRBJ2-5; 10 nucleotides match TRBD1. Trimming cost V 5 bases and J 10 bases; bases outside gene matches: 4. The CDR3 is made up of 12 amino acids. From germline, CDR1 is ENHRY and CDR2 SYGVKD. The CDR3 DNA reads TGTGCCATCAGTTCCGGGACAGGGGACCAGTACTTC. Residues: CAISSGTGDQYF.

This chain uses TRBV20-1 with TRBJ2-5; TRBD1 agrees at 7 bases. CDR3 length equals 14 residues. Germline CDR1 and CDR2: DFQATT and SNEGSKA (reference sequence). V dropped 8 bases and J dropped 3; count of bases not matched to a gene: 12. DNA for the CDR3: TGCAGTTACTCTTTGGCAGGGGGTAAAGAGACCCAGTACTTC. It specifies CSYSLAGGKETQYF.

The CDR3 nucleotides are TGTGCCACCAGTGATTTGGGGCTAGCGGGAGCCAACGTCCTGACTTTC. Amino acid sequence: CATSDLGLAGANVLTF. The chain carries TRBV15 and TRBJ2-6, with 9 bases lining up with TRBD2. Germline V gene sequence: CDR1 LNHNV, CDR2 YYDKDF (reference sequence). Trimming cost V 6 bases and J 7 bases; bases outside gene matches: 10. This CDR3 has 16 amino acids.

The chain joins TRBV7-9 to TRBJ2-7; D is possibly TRBD2 (5 bases). The CDR3 totals 14 residues. Trimming stripped 2 bases from V and 3 bases from J, with 11 bases between. Germline lookup yields CDR1 SEHNR and CDR2 FQNEAQ (reference sequence). In DNA, the CDR3 is TGTGCCAGCAGCTTATCTGACGGGAACTACGAGCAGTACTTC. This sequence encodes CASSLSDGNYEQYF. The full variable domain, with the rest looked up from reference TRBV7-9 and TRBJ2-7, is DTGVSQNPRHKITKRGQNVTFRCDPISEHNRLYWYRQTLGQGPEFLTYFQNEAQLEKSRLLSDRFSAERPKGSFSTLEIQRTEQGDSAMYLCASSLSDGNYEQYFGPGTRLTVT.

The sample holds one count of this clonotype. The chain uses TRBV10-3 and TRBJ2-7; 9 nucleotides line up with TRBD2. Germline values: CDR1 ENHRY, CDR2 SYGVKD. This CDR3 spans 15 amino acids. V trimming: 7 bases; J trimming: 6 bases; junction bases outside the gene matches: 13. For the CDR3, the DNA is TGTGCCATCACCCGCGGGGGGGGGATGGGGTTCGAGCAGTACTTC. This encodes CAITRGGGMGFEQYF.

The chain couples TRBV12-3 or TRBV12-4 to TRBJ2-7, with a possible D match to TRBD2 (6 bases). The CDR3 runs to 14 residues. The V gene lost 6 bases and the J gene lost 4 bases, with 16 bases spanning the gap. CDR3 region: CASSPGEGRYEQYF. The CDR3 region has the DNA TGTGCCAGCAGCCCTGGCGAGGGGAGGTACGAGCAGTACTTC.

This clonotype was counted a single time. The V and J genes are TRBV24-1 and TRBJ2-7; unclear D gene. V lost 11 bases and J lost 2, with 18 bases in between. This CDR3 has 14 amino acids. CDR1 KGHDR and CDR2 SFDVKD come from the germline V gene. DNA for the CDR3: TGTGCCAGCAGCCAAGATGAGGCGGCCTACGAGCAGTACTTC. Translating it yields CASSQDEAAYEQYF.

The table lists this clonotype with a few counts. V gene TRBV20-1 combines with J gene TRBJ1-1; D ambiguous. In germline, CDR1 is DFQATT, CDR2 SNEGSKA (reference sequence). Trimming removed 1 base at V and 0 bases at J, with 9 bases between. This CDR3 contains 14 residues. The CDR3 coding sequence is TGCAGTGCTAGAGTCGGCGATATGAACACTGAAGCTTTCTTT. Its protein is CSARVGDMNTEAFF.

This clonotype showed up many times. This sequence joins TRBV20-1 and TRBJ1-5; 8 nucleotides align to TRBD1. The CDR3 contains 13 residues. V gave up 7 bases and J gave up 7 bases; unmatched junction bases: 9. Germline V lookup: CDR1 DFQATT, CDR2 SNEGSKA (reference sequence). CDR3 in amino acids: CSVGQGVGQPQHF. As DNA, the CDR3 is TGCAGTGTAGGACAGGGCGTCGGCCAGCCCCAGCATTTT.

The chain has TRBV20-1 and TRBJ2-7; D is unresolved. There are 16 residues in the CDR3. Trimming shortened V by 6 bases and J by 3 bases, and 24 bases separated the two germline ends. Germline CDR1 is DFQATT and CDR2 is SNEGSKA (reference sequence). The CDR3, as DNA: TGCAGTGCAAAGAGACTCGACGCGAACACGAACTACGAGCAGTACTTC. This gives the protein CSAKRLDANTNYEQYF.

Comment on this clonotype: Since a much larger clone is just one base distant, this may be a read error. J is TRBJ2-2 and V is TRBV5-1, with D possibly being TRBD1 (6 bases). Germline V gene data show CDR1 as SGHRS and CDR2 as YFSETQ. This CDR3 has 13 amino acids. V lost 7 bases and J lost 5, with 12 bases in between. The CDR3 bases are TGCGCCAGCGGCATCGGACAGACCGGGGAGCTGTTTTTT. This codes for CASGIGQTGELFF.

With respect to this clonotype: A much larger clone is a single base away; this may be a read error. A read error is likely, as this CDR3 ends without the conserved phenylalanine or tryptophan. The rearrangement joins TRBV28 to TRBJ1-1; D call uncertain. Trimming removed 3 bases from V and 7 bases from J, with 9 bases in between. Germline assignment: CDR1 MDHEN and CDR2 SYDVKM. The CDR3 has 12 amino acids. CDR3 DNA sequence: TGTGCCAGCAGTTTGAGGGCCAGTGAAGCTTTCCTT. This encodes CASSLRASEAFL.

This clonotype has ten or more counts. The CDR3 nucleotides read TGTGCCAGCAGCCCAAAGGGACCGGGACTCCTCTACGAGCAGTACTTC. This gives the protein CASSPKGPGLLYEQYF. This rearrangement joins TRBV7-2 to TRBJ2-7; perhaps TRBD2 as D (6 bases). Germline V lookup: CDR1 SGHTA, CDR2 FQGNSA. V was trimmed by 5 bases and J by 3 bases, leaving 20 bases between them. The CDR3 is 16 residues long.

Turning to this clonotype: This may be a read error: a much more frequent sequence differs by one nucleotide. The rearrangement uses TRBV5-1 and TRBJ1-1; the D is unclear. The CDR3 is 13 amino acids. V was pared by 4 bases and J by 4 bases, with 11 bases between. The germline V gene encodes CDR1 SGHRS and CDR2 YFSETQ. For the CDR3, the DNA is TGCGCCAGCAGCCACGGGAACATCACTGAAGCTTTCTTT. Amino acid sequence: CASSHGNITEAFF.

This chain joins TRBV12-3 or TRBV12-4 and TRBJ2-2; 10 nucleotides align to TRBD2. The CDR3 spans 16 residues. V was pared by 6 bases and J by 4 bases, with 8 bases of the junction left unmatched. The CDR3 protein is CASRSLAGGGTGELFF. CDR3 DNA sequence: TGTGCCAGCAGAAGTTTAGCGGGGGGCGGCACCGGGGAGCTGTTTTTT.

A few counts support this clonotype. The chain employs TRBV11-3 and TRBJ2-5; TRBD1 matches 7 bases. This CDR3 comprises 14 residues. CDR1 and CDR2 from the germline V gene are SGHNT and YENEEA. Trimming took 3 bases from V and 3 from J; bases not matched to a gene: 4. The CDR3 is CASSFPGGKETQYF. The CDR3 coding sequence is TGTGCCAGCAGCTTCCCAGGGGGAAAAGAGACCCAGTACTTC.

This clonotype was detected only a few times. This may be a read error: a much more frequent sequence differs by one nucleotide. This chain connects TRBV10-3 to TRBJ2-2, with 7 bases identical to TRBD2. The CDR3 totals 14 residues. Germline assignment: CDR1 ENHRY and CDR2 SYGVKD. This chain's CDR3 is CAIFDGDYTEELFF. The CDR3 coding sequence is TGTGCCATCTTCGACGGGGACTACACCGAGGAGCTGTTTTTT.